Listed below are T cell receptor beta chains from one sample, sequenced in a study of PD-1 blockade in classical Hodgkin lymphoma. Sequencing used immunoSEQ multiplex PCR; TCRdb keeps in-frame clones, though not all of them. The sample has some 22,000 clones, 80% seen once. Sample: peripheral blood mononuclear cells (PBMCs), taken before the second cycle of nivolumab. The receptors derive from a human donor with classical Hodgkin lymphoma. Both conserved end residues are trimmed from each CDR3. The D gene is left open where the match is weak.

j_call v_call d_call cdr3_aa
TRBJ1-4 TRBV30 TRBD1 AWSGNGQVNEKLF
TRBJ2-3 TRBV27 TRBD1 ASSFKGAGTDTQY
TRBJ1-2 TRBV29-1 NA SGGGGLGYGYT
TRBJ1-5 TRBV6-1 NA ASSGQRNQPQH
TRBJ1-5 TRBV18 TRBD1 ASSPQGQGNQPQH
NA TRBV6-1 NA ASSETSSYEQY
TRBJ2-5 TRBV25-1 TRBD2 ASSPPGLGEETQY
TRBJ2-7 TRBV10-1 TRBD2 ASSESSGRAYEQY
TRBJ2-7 TRBV7-9 NA ASSSRSYEQY
TRBJ2-7 TRBV10-3 NA AISESAGQY